This is a list of T cell receptor beta chains from one sample in a study of blood T cell repertoires in COVID-19. TCRdb's copy holds only in-frame clones and misses some; the assay was immunoSEQ multiplex PCR. Altogether 150,000 to 180,000 clones are present, about 85% being singletons, with the ten largest covering around 8%. The sequenced sample was peripheral blood. These receptors were collected from an older woman with COVID-19, enrolled during active disease. The CDR3 runs from the conserved cysteine through the conserved F or W. The order of the fields is clone size, V gene, D gene, J gene, CDR3 protein, CDR3 DNA. D genes are given only for firm matches. Size is stated for part of the rows, as once, few or many counts, or as a class when the clone is expanded.

abundance: NA
v_gene: TRBV6-5
d_gene: NA
j_gene: TRBJ1-1
CDR3aa: CASEEDANTEAFF
CDR3nt: TGTGCCTCTGAGGAGGATGCGAACACTGAAGCTTTCTTT

abundance: NA
v_gene: TRBV10-1
d_gene: TRBD2
j_gene: TRBJ2-3
CDR3aa: CASSRRSGIGTDTQYF
CDR3nt: TGCGCCAGCAGTAGGCGTAGCGGGATCGGCACAGATACGCAGTATTTT

abundance: once
v_gene: TRBV3-1/TRBV3-2
d_gene: NA
j_gene: TRBJ2-7
CDR3aa: CASSPGRGPEQYF
CDR3nt: TGTGCCAGCAGTCCTGGCCGAGGGCCCGAGCAGTACTTC

abundance: NA
v_gene: TRBV9
d_gene: NA
j_gene: TRBJ2-1
CDR3aa: CASTRTGSGEQFF
CDR3nt: TGTGCCAGCACCCGAACAGGGAGTGGTGAGCAGTTCTTC

abundance: NA
v_gene: TRBV5-1
d_gene: NA
j_gene: TRBJ2-2
CDR3aa: CASSPRTGRGTGELFF
CDR3nt: TGCGCCAGCAGCCCACGGACAGGGAGGGGGACCGGGGAGCTGTTTTTT

abundance: NA
v_gene: TRBV5-1
d_gene: NA
j_gene: TRBJ2-1
CDR3aa: CASSNEVSQGLNEQFF
CDR3nt: TGCGCCAGCAGCAATGAGGTGTCCCAGGGGTTAAATGAGCAGTTCTTC

abundance: NA
v_gene: TRBV4-1
d_gene: NA
j_gene: TRBJ1-2
CDR3aa: CASSQASLQGNYGYTF
CDR3nt: TGCGCCAGCAGCCAAGCCAGCCTACAGGGTAACTATGGCTACACCTTC

abundance: NA
v_gene: TRBV6-2/TRBV6-3
d_gene: TRBD1
j_gene: TRBJ1-4
CDR3aa: CASSYEVGGGTGKLFF
CDR3nt: TGTGCCAGCAGTTACGAGGTCGGAGGGGGCACTGGAAAACTGTTTTTT

abundance: NA
v_gene: TRBV5-8
d_gene: NA
j_gene: TRBJ1-2
CDR3aa: CASSLAVTFFYGYTF
CDR3nt: TGTGCCAGCAGCTTGGCCGTGACATTCTTCTATGGCTACACCTTC

abundance: few
v_gene: TRBV5-1
d_gene: NA
j_gene: TRBJ1-2
CDR3aa: CASSSSHGGLDGYTF
CDR3nt: TGCGCCAGCAGCTCCTCTCACGGGGGGCTGGATGGCTACACCTTC

abundance: few
v_gene: TRBV6-1
d_gene: NA
j_gene: TRBJ1-5
CDR3aa: CASSDSNSNQPQHF
CDR3nt: TGTGCCAGCAGTGATAGTAATAGCAATCAGCCCCAGCATTTT

abundance: NA
v_gene: TRBV6-6
d_gene: TRBD2
j_gene: TRBJ2-5
CDR3aa: CASGGGAGETQYF
CDR3nt: TGTGCCAGCGGCGGGGGGGCCGGAGAGACCCAGTACTTC

abundance: NA
v_gene: TRBV2
d_gene: NA
j_gene: TRBJ1-1
CDR3aa: CASNLLGNTEAFF
CDR3nt: TGTGCCAGCAACTTGCTCGGGAACACTGAAGCTTTCTTT

abundance: NA
v_gene: TRBV7-6
d_gene: NA
j_gene: TRBJ1-1
CDR3aa: CASSLGGTATQNTEAFF
CDR3nt: TGTGCCAGCAGCTTAGGAGGCACGGCGACTCAGAACACTGAAGCTTTCTTT

abundance: NA
v_gene: TRBV9
d_gene: NA
j_gene: TRBJ2-3
CDR3aa: CASSEAPTTTDTQYF
CDR3nt: TGTGCCAGCAGCGAGGCCCCGACTACCACAGATACGCAGTATTTT

abundance: NA
v_gene: TRBV12-3/TRBV12-4
d_gene: NA
j_gene: TRBJ1-2
CDR3aa: CASSLQTDGYTF
CDR3nt: TGTGCCAGCAGTCTACAGACAGACGGCTACACCTTC

abundance: NA
v_gene: TRBV2
d_gene: NA
j_gene: TRBJ1-5
CDR3aa: CASAPRGANQPQHF
CDR3nt: TGTGCCAGCGCACCGAGAGGAGCCAATCAGCCCCAGCATTTT

abundance: NA
v_gene: TRBV4-1
d_gene: NA
j_gene: TRBJ1-6
CDR3aa: CASSQSTGGPLHF
CDR3nt: TGCGCCAGCAGCCAGTCCACCGGGGGACCCCTCCACTTT

abundance: NA
v_gene: TRBV5-6
d_gene: NA
j_gene: TRBJ2-2
CDR3aa: CASNRDTGELFF
CDR3nt: TGTGCCAGTAACAGGGACACCGGGGAGCTGTTTTTT

abundance: NA
v_gene: TRBV7-9
d_gene: TRBD2
j_gene: TRBJ2-1
CDR3aa: CASSKEGGLAGALYNEQFF
CDR3nt: TGTGCCAGCAGCAAAGAGGGTGGCCTAGCGGGGGCTCTCTACAATGAGCAGTTCTTC

abundance: NA
v_gene: TRBV5-5
d_gene: TRBD1
j_gene: TRBJ1-1
CDR3aa: CASSLADQGTGGTEAFF
CDR3nt: TGTGCCAGCAGCTTGGCGGATCAGGGGACAGGGGGAACTGAAGCTTTCTTT

abundance: NA
v_gene: TRBV4-2
d_gene: TRBD1
j_gene: TRBJ1-1
CDR3aa: CASSSYRGRLDTEAFF
CDR3nt: TGTGCCAGCAGCTCCTACAGGGGGCGGTTGGACACTGAAGCTTTCTTT

abundance: NA
v_gene: TRBV7-9
d_gene: TRBD2
j_gene: TRBJ2-5
CDR3aa: CASSSPTSGYQETQYF
CDR3nt: TGTGCCAGCAGCTCCCCGACTAGCGGATACCAAGAGACCCAGTACTTC

abundance: NA
v_gene: TRBV5-6
d_gene: TRBD1
j_gene: TRBJ1-1
CDR3aa: CASSGLTGPEAFF
CDR3nt: TGTGCCAGCAGCGGATTGACAGGGCCTGAAGCTTTCTTT

abundance: NA
v_gene: TRBV19
d_gene: NA
j_gene: TRBJ2-3
CDR3aa: CATLEGGTDTQYF
CDR3nt: TGTGCCACCCTCGAGGGGGGCACAGATACGCAGTATTTT

abundance: NA
v_gene: TRBV6-2/TRBV6-3
d_gene: NA
j_gene: TRBJ1-1
CDR3aa: CASSSGGAGSTEAFF
CDR3nt: TGTGCCAGCAGTTCCGGGGGGGCAGGGAGCACTGAAGCTTTCTTT

abundance: once
v_gene: TRBV28
d_gene: TRBD1
j_gene: TRBJ1-5
CDR3aa: CASSLFTGVSSNQPQHF
CDR3nt: TGTGCCAGCAGTTTATTTACAGGGGTTAGTAGCAATCAGCCCCAGCATTTT

abundance: NA
v_gene: TRBV7-9
d_gene: NA
j_gene: TRBJ1-1
CDR3aa: CASGRQRGRYTEAFF
CDR3nt: TGTGCCAGCGGACGACAGCGCGGTAGGTACACTGAAGCTTTCTTT

abundance: NA
v_gene: TRBV19
d_gene: TRBD1
j_gene: TRBJ1-5
CDR3aa: CASRGQGVGNQPQHF
CDR3nt: TGTGCCAGTAGGGGACAGGGAGTGGGCAATCAGCCCCAGCATTTT

abundance: few
v_gene: TRBV10-3
d_gene: TRBD1
j_gene: TRBJ1-6
CDR3aa: CAIRGTGDNSPLHF
CDR3nt: TGTGCCATCAGGGGGACAGGGGATAATTCACCCCTCCACTTT

abundance: NA
v_gene: TRBV6-6
d_gene: NA
j_gene: TRBJ1-1
CDR3aa: CASSDLGHPDTEAFF
CDR3nt: TGTGCCAGCAGTGACCTCGGACACCCCGACACTGAAGCTTTCTTT

abundance: once
v_gene: TRBV5-1
d_gene: TRBD2
j_gene: TRBJ2-2
CDR3aa: CASSSPPGLAANTGELFF
CDR3nt: TGCGCCAGCAGCTCGCCACCGGGACTAGCTGCAAACACCGGGGAGCTGTTTTTT

abundance: NA
v_gene: TRBV6-5
d_gene: TRBD1
j_gene: TRBJ2-7
CDR3aa: CASTGVYEQYF
CDR3nt: TGTGCCAGTACAGGGGTTTACGAGCAGTACTTC

abundance: NA
v_gene: TRBV29-1
d_gene: TRBD1
j_gene: TRBJ2-5
CDR3aa: CSVGQETQYF
CDR3nt: TGCAGCGTGGGACAGGAGACCCAGTACTTC

abundance: few
v_gene: TRBV6-5
d_gene: NA
j_gene: TRBJ1-2
CDR3aa: CASRVQDYGYTF
CDR3nt: TGTGCCAGCAGGGTACAGGATTATGGCTACACCTTC

abundance: NA
v_gene: TRBV6-5
d_gene: TRBD2
j_gene: TRBJ2-2
CDR3aa: CASSLAGGYTGELFF
CDR3nt: TGTGCCAGCAGTCTAGCGGGAGGTTACACCGGGGAGCTGTTTTTT

abundance: NA
v_gene: TRBV29-1
d_gene: NA
j_gene: TRBJ2-4
CDR3aa: CSVEGGQGRDIQYF
CDR3nt: TGCAGCGTTGAAGGTGGGCAGGGGCGAGACATTCAGTACTTC

abundance: NA
v_gene: TRBV28
d_gene: TRBD1
j_gene: TRBJ1-2
CDR3aa: CASSSGTGLSNYGYTF
CDR3nt: TGTGCCAGCAGCTCCGGGACAGGGCTTTCTAACTATGGCTACACCTTC

abundance: NA
v_gene: TRBV5-1
d_gene: TRBD1
j_gene: TRBJ2-7
CDR3aa: CASSHGQGDRPVQQYF
CDR3nt: TGCGCCAGCAGCCACGGACAGGGGGACCGCCCCGTTCAGCAGTACTTC

abundance: NA
v_gene: TRBV25-1
d_gene: NA
j_gene: TRBJ2-3
CDR3aa: CASSPQGRSGATDTQYF
CDR3nt: TGTGCCAGCAGTCCCCAGGGGAGGAGCGGGGCCACAGATACGCAGTATTTT

abundance: NA
v_gene: TRBV9
d_gene: TRBD1
j_gene: TRBJ2-3
CDR3aa: CASSVLGQSTDTQYF
CDR3nt: TGTGCCAGCAGCGTCTTGGGACAGAGCACAGATACGCAGTATTTT

abundance: NA
v_gene: TRBV25-1
d_gene: NA
j_gene: TRBJ1-5
CDR3aa: CASSAPHMYQPQHF
CDR3nt: TGTGCCAGCAGTGCTCCCCACATGTATCAGCCCCAGCATTTT